The rows below give T cell receptor beta chains drawn from one sample of a study of blood T cell repertoires in COVID-19. Sequencing used immunoSEQ multiplex PCR; TCRdb keeps in-frame clones, though not all of them. The sample includes roughly 160,000 clones, approximately 83% seen only once; the top ten take roughly 2%. The sequenced sample consisted of peripheral blood. The receptors were gathered from a woman aged 80 or over with acute or convalescent COVID-19. Each CDR3 is given without its conserved first and last residue. Only some rows state a clone size, as once, few, many or a class for expanded clones.

clone size	V gene	J gene	CDR3 protein
NA	TRBV3-1/TRBV3-2	TRBJ2-5	ASSQEGPGQGAKQETQY
NA	TRBV6-6	TRBJ1-1	ASSPDREAF
NA	TRBV7-2	TRBJ2-7	ASSTRQGAVYEQY
NA	TRBV21-1	TRBJ2-5	ASRTRRLAGVSETQY
NA	TRBV6-2/TRBV6-3	TRBJ2-3	ASSLAGWGPDTQY
NA	TRBV7-2	TRBJ2-7	ASSGGTDYEQY
few	TRBV12-5	TRBJ1-6	ASGLDAVDRSIGESPLH
NA	TRBV21-1	TRBJ1-2	ASRKTRTGIYNGYT
NA	TRBV6-5	TRBJ1-1	ASSRSGQGDTEAF
NA	TRBV7-9	TRBJ1-6	ASSLKTGNSPLH
NA	TRBV11-2	TRBJ1-5	ASSVGQGNQPQH
NA	TRBV30	TRBJ2-5	AWSLPGVQETQY
NA	TRBV6-4	TRBJ2-1	ASSPTKDGFNEQF
NA	TRBV18	TRBJ1-2	ASSRDREVDGYT
once	TRBV6-5	TRBJ2-5	ASSASGTGTQY
few	TRBV7-9	TRBJ2-2	ASSFLGAGRNTGELF
once	TRBV6-2/TRBV6-3	TRBJ2-2	ASSPARGYTGELF
NA	TRBV4-2	TRBJ1-3	ASSQEVGAGNTIY
once	TRBV2	TRBJ1-5	ASSPGQEGQPQH
NA	TRBV5-1	TRBJ2-5	ASSLIPGGMETQY
NA	TRBV9	TRBJ1-2	ASSPDSYGYT
once	TRBV10-3	TRBJ2-7	ATLTSGVFYEQY
NA	TRBV2	TRBJ2-1	ASSEASIGYNEQF
NA	TRBV25-1	TRBJ2-2	ASSARGDTGELF
once	TRBV6-5	TRBJ2-1	ASSNRGRRDEQF
once	TRBV6-5	TRBJ2-5	ASSYKGLVQETQY
few	TRBV5-1	TRBJ1-1	ASSLAGGGNTEAF
NA	TRBV29-1	TRBJ2-1	SAETSGSIDEQF
NA	TRBV6-2/TRBV6-3	TRBJ2-5	ASSSDPGLPGKTQY
NA	TRBV7-2	TRBJ2-7	ASSRTSGNSYEQY
NA	TRBV29-1	TRBJ1-3	SVVLSGNTIY
NA	TRBV30	TRBJ2-7	AGTGSYEQY
NA	TRBV7-9	TRBJ2-1	ASTKGLAGKNEQF
NA	TRBV6-2/TRBV6-3	TRBJ2-1	ASSSLRTGTYNEQF
NA	TRBV21-1	TRBJ1-5	ASIDTTLGTSRQPQH
NA	TRBV3-1/TRBV3-2	TRBJ1-6	ASSHAHTGAPGSPLH
NA	TRBV9	TRBJ2-5	ASSVEDRGPQETQY
NA	TRBV7-2	TRBJ2-1	ASSLRTGPHEQF
NA	TRBV7-2	TRBJ2-1	ASSPQFAGDSYNEQF
few	TRBV3-1/TRBV3-2	TRBJ1-5	ASSQDLRSNQPQH
NA	TRBV15	TRBJ1-1	ATSRGRVTEAF
NA	TRBV5-1	TRBJ2-5	ASSGEGQGAETQY
NA	TRBV19	TRBJ2-7	GVSVRSYEQY
NA	TRBV6-1	TRBJ2-7	ASREAAEQY
NA	TRBV4-3	TRBJ1-5	ASSQDAMVNQPQH
NA	TRBV7-6	TRBJ2-5	ASSATGGRETQY
NA	TRBV5-1	TRBJ2-7	ASSLGGGGIYEQY
NA	TRBV19	TRBJ1-5	ASSSSGSSPQH
once	TRBV11-2	TRBJ2-6	ASSDTGSSGANVLT
NA	TRBV10-3	TRBJ1-2	ATRSGTSYGYT
once	TRBV7-2	TRBJ2-7	ASSLSSGSTSAEQY
NA	TRBV6-1	TRBJ2-7	ASSEGTGGYEQY
NA	TRBV7-9	TRBJ1-1	ASSPQGGVAEAF
NA	TRBV7-2	TRBJ1-1	ASSPGQWTEAF